This T cell receptor beta chain was recorded in a study of control samples from healthy donors and cancer patients. Assay used: immunoSEQ multiplex PCR; TCRdb lists only in-frame clones, some missing. Counted here are approximately 86,000 clones, about 89% occurring once; the ten biggest clones make up under 25%. Germline V lookup: CDR1 MGHRA, CDR2 YSYEKL. This CDR3 spans 15 amino acids. With V trimmed by 2 bases and J by 2 bases, 4 bases remained unmatched. The clonotype was recovered from a man in his thirties or forties in good health. Sequencing input: blood. J is TRBJ2-3 and V is TRBV4-1; 7 positions match TRBD1. This CDR3 reads CASSQSGTDTDTQYF. CDR3 DNA sequence: TGCGCCAGCAGCCAATCCGGGACAGACACAGATACGCAGTATTTT.